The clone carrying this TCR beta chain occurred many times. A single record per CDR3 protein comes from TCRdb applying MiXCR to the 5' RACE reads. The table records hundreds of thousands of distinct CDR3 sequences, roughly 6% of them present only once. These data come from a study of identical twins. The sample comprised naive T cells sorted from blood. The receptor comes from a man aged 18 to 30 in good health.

CDR3 DNA: TGCGCCAGCAGACCGACAGGGGTTAATTCACCCCTCCACTTT. It codes for CASRPTGVNSPLHF. This chain links TRBV5-1 with TRBJ1-6; 8 nucleotides align to TRBD1. Germline lookup yields CDR1 SGHRS and CDR2 YFSETQ. V gave up 5 bases and J gave up 6 bases; unmatched junction bases: 4. CDR3 length: 14 residues.